These 25 T cell receptor beta chains came from one sample sequenced in a study of control samples from healthy donors and cancer patients. Only in-frame clones appear in the TCRdb table, and some are missing; sequencing was by immunoSEQ multiplex PCR. The profile shows around 99,000 clones, about 89% of them singletons. The sample consisted of blood. The receptors stem from a woman in her fifties or sixties in good health.

This chain connects TRBV9 to TRBJ1-3; no clear D. Trimming left V 0 bases short and J 0 bases short, with 10 bases between. Per the germline V gene, CDR1 is SGDLS and CDR2 is YYNGEE. CDR3 length: 16 amino acids. CDR3 sequence reads: CASSVATGGSGNTIYF. The CDR3 coding sequence is TGTGCCAGCAGCGTAGCGACGGGCGGCTCTGGAAACACCATATATTTT.

The count of this clone is one. CDR3 nucleotide sequence: TGCGCCAGCAGCTTGGCCGCCAGACCGGAAGAAAAACTGTTTTTT. This translates into CASSLAARPEEKLFF. The rearrangement uses TRBV5-1 and TRBJ1-4, with D hard to call. CDR1 is SGHRS, CDR2 YFSETQ, per germline. Trimming removed 0 bases from V and 8 bases from J, with 14 bases in between. This CDR3 is built from 15 residues.

This clone came up once. The V gene is TRBV25-1, the J gene TRBJ1-2; TRBD1 matches 7 bases. J gave up 3 bases and V 4 bases, and 14 bases lay outside the gene matches. Germline V gives CDR1 MGHDK, CDR2 SYGVNS. The CDR3 is 17 residues long. CDR3 residues: CASSGGQYLSWDYGYTF. In DNA form, the CDR3 reads TGTGCCAGCAGTGGGGGACAGTATCTTTCCTGGGACTATGGCTACACCTTC.

The CDR3 nucleotides are TGTGCCAGCAGCTTAGTAGGACGCAACATTCAGTACTTC. It translates to CASSLVGRNIQYF. The rearrangement links TRBV7-8 to TRBJ2-4; D uncertain. Germline CDR1 reads SGHVS; CDR2 reads FQNEAQ. CDR3 length: 13 residues. Trimming cost V 1 base and J 7 bases, with 8 bases left between them. Using reference TRBV7-8 and TRBJ2-4 for the parts outside the CDR3, the full variable domain is GAGVSQSPRYKVAKRGQDVALRCDPISGHVSLFWYQQALGQGPEFLTYFQNEAQLDKSGLPSDRFFAERPEGSVSTLKIQRTQQEDSAVYLCASSLVGRNIQYFGAGTRLSVL.

The chain carries TRBV16 and TRBJ2-7; possibly TRBD1 for D (5 bases). Germline CDR1 KGHSY, CDR2 FQNENV. V gave up 4 bases and J gave up 3 bases, with 7 bases separating them. The CDR3 runs 12 residues. CDR3: CASSPTGYEQYF. CDR3 in DNA: TGTGCCAGCAGCCCCACAGGCTACGAGCAGTACTTC.

The chain couples TRBV12-3 or TRBV12-4 to TRBJ2-5, with TRBD2 as a possible D gene (5 bases). Trimming left V 3 bases short and J 6 bases short, with 11 bases between. The CDR3 length is 13 residues. CDR3 sequence reads: CASSFEGMKTQYF. The CDR3 coding sequence is TGTGCCAGCAGTTTTGAGGGAATGAAGACCCAGTACTTC.

Only a few counts were recorded for this clone. This chain joins TRBV6-5 and TRBJ2-1; 9 nucleotides match TRBD1. Germline V CDR1 and CDR2: MNHEY, SVGAGI. The CDR3 has 16 residues. V dropped 4 bases and J dropped 2; count of bases not matched to a gene: 6. CDR3 DNA: TGTGCCAGCAGTTCCTCGGACAGGGGCGCCTACAATGAGCAGTTCTTC. Protein sequence: CASSSSDRGAYNEQFF.

The V and J genes are TRBV7-8 and TRBJ2-6; D remains ambiguous. The V end was cut by 2 bases, the J end by 2 bases, with 13 bases between. This CDR3 has 17 residues. The germline gives CDR1 SGHVS, CDR2 FQNEAQ. The CDR3 spells CASSLFLGRTGANVLTF. In DNA form, the CDR3 reads TGTGCCAGCAGCTTATTCCTCGGACGGACTGGGGCCAACGTCCTGACTTTC.

The rearrangement uses TRBV7-3 and TRBJ1-2; no firm D call. V lost 0 bases, J lost 4 bases, and 9 bases lay in between. Germline CDR1 reads SGHTA; CDR2 reads FQGTGA. The CDR3 is made up of 14 amino acids. This CDR3 is CASSLTPDSYGYTF. The CDR3 bases are TGTGCCAGCAGCTTAACGCCTGACTCCTATGGCTACACCTTC.

The chain has TRBV4-1 and TRBJ1-4; TRBD1 is a possible D gene (5 bases). V lost 0 bases and J lost 5, with 10 bases in between. The CDR3 sequence is 15 residues long. CDR1 and CDR2 from the germline V gene are MGHRA and YSYEKL. The CDR3: CASSQEGTGNEKLFF. The CDR3 coding sequence is TGCGCCAGCAGCCAAGAAGGGACGGGGAATGAAAAACTGTTTTTT.

V and J are TRBV9 and TRBJ2-3; 9 bases fit TRBD1. The CDR3 contains 15 residues. V shed 0 bases and J 3 bases; nucleotides not matched to a gene: 2. CDR1 and CDR2 (germline): SGDLS, YYNGEE. The CDR3 DNA is TGTGCCAGCAGCGTAGAGACAGGGGGGACAGATACGCAGTATTTT. Residues: CASSVETGGTDTQYF.

The rearrangement uses TRBV15 and TRBJ1-4; tentatively, D is TRBD1 (6 bases). The CDR3 loop spans 17 amino acids. The germline V gene has CDR1 LNHNV and CDR2 YYDKDF (reference sequence). V was cut by 2 bases and J by 6 bases, with 19 bases left in between. The CDR3 reads CATSRPENRVGDEKLFF. CDR3 DNA sequence: TGTGCCACCAGCAGACCGGAAAACAGGGTTGGGGATGAAAAACTGTTTTTT.

The table lists this clone with a few counts. The chain has TRBV30 and TRBJ1-2, with 7 bases identical to TRBD1. Trimming took 5 bases from V and 6 from J; bases not matched to a gene: 0. In germline, CDR1 is GTSNPN, CDR2 SVGIG (reference sequence). This CDR3 comprises 10 residues. Here the CDR3 DNA reads TGTGCCTGGGACAGGGATGGCTACACCTTC. It translates to CAWDRDGYTF.

The chain is built from TRBV27 and TRBJ2-7; D not certain. The length of the CDR3 is 10 residues. The germline V and J ends were trimmed by 8 bases and 3 bases, with 5 bases remaining between them. Germline loops: CDR1 MNHEY, CDR2 SMNVEV (reference sequence). CDR3 coding DNA: TGTGCCAGCGGTGTCTACGAGCAGTACTTC. Amino acids: CASGVYEQYF.

The chain combines TRBV19 with TRBJ2-2; D not resolved. Trimming took 6 bases from V and 4 from J, leaving 12 bases between them. Germline values: CDR1 LNHDA, CDR2 SQIVND (reference sequence). The CDR3 runs to 14 residues. The DNA of the CDR3 is TGTGCCAGTAGACAGCCGCCCAGCACCGGGGAGCTGTTTTTT. Translating it yields CASRQPPSTGELFF. Together with reference TRBV19 and TRBJ2-2, the CDR3 gives the full variable domain: DGGITQSPKYLFRKEGQNVTLSCEQNLNHDAMYWYRQDPGQGLRLIYYSQIVNDFQKGDIAEGYSVSREKKESFPLTVTSAQKNPTAFYLCASRQPPSTGELFFGEGSRLTVL.

In the case of this clone: Other DNA sequences of this sample code for an identical CDR3. The chain links TRBV12-3 or TRBV12-4 to TRBJ2-5; no reliable D call. The length of the CDR3 is 11 residues. Trimming left V 3 bases short and J 3 bases short, with 2 bases between. The CDR3 loop is CASSFEETQYF. The CDR3 DNA follows: TGTGCCAGCAGTTTCGAAGAGACCCAGTACTTC.

The gene calls are TRBV5-1 and TRBJ1-6; 7 bases map to TRBD1. Trimming at V came to 4 bases and at J to 7 bases, leaving 8 bases not matched to a gene. Germline CDR1 is SGHRS and CDR2 is YFSETQ. CDR3 length: 15 amino acids. The CDR3 DNA sequence: TGCGCCAGCAGCCCGACCGGGACAGTAAATTCACCCCTCCACTTT. Translation: CASSPTGTVNSPLHF. Full variable domain (rest looked up from reference TRBV5-1 and TRBJ1-6): KAGVTQTPRYLIKTRGQQVTLSCSPISGHRSVSWYQQTPGQGLQFLFEYFSETQRNKGNFPGRFSGRQFSNSRSEMNVSTLELGDSALYLCASSPTGTVNSPLHFGNGTRLTVT.

The chain couples TRBV5-1 to TRBJ1-1; D gene ambiguous. The CDR3 spans 14 residues. In germline, CDR1 is SGHRS, CDR2 YFSETQ. The germline V and J ends were trimmed by 1 base and 5 bases, with 12 bases remaining between them. The CDR3 here is CASSLRQVGTEAFF. The DNA for the CDR3 is TGCGCCAGCAGCTTGCGTCAGGTGGGAACTGAAGCTTTCTTT.

This chain joins TRBV18 and TRBJ1-6; weak D call: TRBD1 (5 bases). Germline V gene sequence: CDR1 KGHSH, CDR2 LQKENI. The V gene lost 3 bases and the J gene lost 4 bases, with 7 bases spanning the gap. CDR3 size: 14 residues. The DNA for the CDR3 is TGTGCCAGCTCACCCGACAGTTATAATTCACCCCTCCACTTT. This codes for CASSPDSYNSPLHF.

V is TRBV7-2 and J is TRBJ2-3; TRBD2 aligns across 7 bases. Losses at the gene ends were 5 bases for V and 0 bases for J; bases not matched to a gene: 5. This CDR3 region has 15 residues. Germline V lookup: CDR1 SGHTA, CDR2 FQGNSA. The CDR3 loop reads CASSPEAGSTDTQYF. For the CDR3, the DNA is TGTGCCAGCAGCCCCGAAGCGGGGAGCACAGATACGCAGTATTTT.

The V call is TRBV27, the J call TRBJ2-2; 13 bases line up with TRBD2. The CDR3 is made up of 15 amino acids. Germline lookup yields CDR1 MNHEY and CDR2 SMNVEV (reference sequence). V trimming: 5 bases; J trimming: 5 bases; junction bases outside the gene matches: 2. The CDR3 sequence is CASSRLAGGTGELFF. In nucleotides, the CDR3 is TGTGCCAGCAGTAGACTAGCGGGAGGAACCGGGGAGCTGTTTTTT.

The chain has TRBV19 and TRBJ1-2; 10 nucleotides align to TRBD1. Germline CDR1 and CDR2: LNHDA and SQIVND (reference sequence). Losses at the gene ends were 5 bases for V and 8 bases for J; bases not matched to a gene: 8. The CDR3 loop spans 14 amino acids. The CDR3 reads CASSDRDRGWGYTF. As DNA, the CDR3 is TGTGCCAGTAGTGACCGGGACAGGGGATGGGGCTACACCTTC.

The chain couples TRBV29-1 to TRBJ2-3, with no clear D. Trimming shortened V by 0 bases and J by 8 bases, and 15 bases separated the two germline ends. Germline assignment: CDR1 SQVTM and CDR2 ANQGSEA. The CDR3 covers 14 residues. CDR3 DNA sequence: TGCAGCGTTGAAGATGTGAAGGATGTTGGTACGCAGTATTTT. The encoded protein is CSVEDVKDVGTQYF.

CDR3 in DNA: TGTGCCACCAGTGATCCGGGACAGAACTATGGCTACACCTTC. The encoded protein is CATSDPGQNYGYTF. V usage is TRBV24-1 and J usage is TRBJ1-2, with 7 bases matching TRBD1. The CDR3 extends over 14 amino acids. CDR1 KGHDR and CDR2 SFDVKD come from the germline V gene. The trim removed 3 bases at V and 2 bases at J, leaving 2 bases unmatched.

The V call is TRBV4-1, the J call TRBJ1-4; D uncertain. The CDR3 is made up of 16 amino acids. Trimming shortened V by 1 base and J by 4 bases, and 13 bases separated the two germline ends. Per germline, CDR1 MGHRA and CDR2 YSYEKL. CDR3 nucleotides: TGCGCCAGCAGCCAAGTGTCACAGCTACTTAATGAAAAACTGTTTTTT. This gives the protein CASSQVSQLLNEKLFF.